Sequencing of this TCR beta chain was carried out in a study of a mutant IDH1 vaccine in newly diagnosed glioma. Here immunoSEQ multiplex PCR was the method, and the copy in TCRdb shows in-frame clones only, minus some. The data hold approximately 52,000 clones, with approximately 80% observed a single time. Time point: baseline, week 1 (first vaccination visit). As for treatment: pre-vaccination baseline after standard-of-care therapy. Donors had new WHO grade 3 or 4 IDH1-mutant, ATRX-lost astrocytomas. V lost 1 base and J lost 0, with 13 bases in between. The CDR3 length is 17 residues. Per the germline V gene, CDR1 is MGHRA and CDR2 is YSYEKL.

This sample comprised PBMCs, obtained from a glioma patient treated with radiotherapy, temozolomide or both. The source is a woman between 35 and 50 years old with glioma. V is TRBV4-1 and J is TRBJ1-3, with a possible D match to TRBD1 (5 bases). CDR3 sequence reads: CASSQVFWGRSGNTIYF. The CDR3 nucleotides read TGCGCCAGCAGCCAAGTATTTTGGGGCCGCTCTGGAAACACCATATATTTT.